This TCR beta chain was profiled in a study of memory CD4+ T cells and cytomegalovirus serostatus. Single viable CD3+CD4+CD8-CD45RO+ cells were sorted as the memory CD4+ T cells. This clone is a singleton in its sample. Using immunoSEQ multiplex PCR, the repertoire was profiled, and TCRdb retains in-frame clones only, with some absent. The sample yields tens of thousands of clones, 75% to 85% seen once. Sequencing was done on a sample of memory CD4+ T cells from blood. The clonotype comes from an adult in good health and CMV-seronegative.

CDR3 region: CASSLGGVVFMNTEAFF. CDR3 coding DNA: TGCGCCAGCAGCCTGGGTGGGGTTGTTTTCATGAACACTGAAGCTTTCTTT. The rearrangement links TRBV4-1 to TRBJ1-1; D remains ambiguous. The ends were cut back, 4 bases at V and 0 bases at J, with 18 bases in the middle. This CDR3 contains 17 residues. Germline lookup yields CDR1 MGHRA and CDR2 YSYEKL.